This T cell receptor beta chain comes out of a study of CD8 T cells in Susac syndrome. Study outcomes and limitations: Individuals included in the TCR sequencing and HLA analysis were acknowledged by the study to be relatively few in number.

TCR beta from blood CD8+ and CD4+ T cells was sequenced. The controls were healthy donors who were matched for age and sex. In regard to this clonotype: Its specificity is unknown.

CDR1 is SQVTM and CDR2 is ANQGSEA in the germline V gene. This CDR3 is 13 amino acids long. The V gene lost 4 bases and the J gene lost 0 bases, with 8 bases spanning the gap. A quantity of about 0.5 to 1 ug RNA underwent reverse transcription using random hexamers. The amplification used immunoSEQ multiplex PCR on TCR beta CDR3; it spanned 54 Vbeta and 13 Jbeta. One entry per CDR3 protein, called by TCRdb with MiXCR from the immunoSEQ multiplex PCR reads. The sample includes about 210,000 distinct CDR3 sequences, over 85% seen only once; the top ten take 0.095% to 0.12%. This TCR was recovered from a human donor in good health. Material: CD4+ T cells from PBMCs. The V call is TRBV29-1, the J call TRBJ2-3; D is unresolved. The CDR3 nucleotides are TGCAGCGTTGGGGTTACTAGCACAGATACGCAGTATTTT. Translating it yields CSVGVTSTDTQYF.